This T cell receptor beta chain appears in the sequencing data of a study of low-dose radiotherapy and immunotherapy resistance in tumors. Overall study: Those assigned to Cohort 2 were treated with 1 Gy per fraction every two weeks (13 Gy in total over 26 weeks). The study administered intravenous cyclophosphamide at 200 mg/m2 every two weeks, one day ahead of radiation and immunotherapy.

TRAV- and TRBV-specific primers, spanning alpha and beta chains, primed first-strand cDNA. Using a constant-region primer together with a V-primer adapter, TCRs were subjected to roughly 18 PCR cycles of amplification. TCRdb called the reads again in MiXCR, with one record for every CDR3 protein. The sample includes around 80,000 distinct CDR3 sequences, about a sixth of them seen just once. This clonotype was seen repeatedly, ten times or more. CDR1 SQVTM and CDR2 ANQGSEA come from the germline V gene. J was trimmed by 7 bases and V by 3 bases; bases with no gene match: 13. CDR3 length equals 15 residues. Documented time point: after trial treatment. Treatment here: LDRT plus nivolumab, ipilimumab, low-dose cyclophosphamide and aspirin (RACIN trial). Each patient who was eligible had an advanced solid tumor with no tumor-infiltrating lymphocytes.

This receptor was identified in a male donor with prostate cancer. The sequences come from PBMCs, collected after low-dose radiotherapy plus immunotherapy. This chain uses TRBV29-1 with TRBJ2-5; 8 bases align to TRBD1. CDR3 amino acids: CSVEGQAHVGGTQYF. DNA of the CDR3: TGCAGCGTTGAGGGACAGGCACACGTAGGGGGGACCCAGTACTTC.